These 19 T cell receptor beta chains were all obtained from the same sample, sequenced in a study of shared clonotypes between healthy human individuals. As defined, naive CD8 cells were CD45RO-negative and positively selected for CCR7, with terminally differentiated effector memory CD45RA+ cells excluded. Some clones are missing from TCRdb's copy, which holds only in-frame ones; the method was immunoSEQ multiplex PCR. The sample carries around 1,900,000 clones, about 93% recorded once. The sequencing input was naive CD8+ T cells from PBMCs. The source of these receptors is a man aged 18 to 30 in good health. Some clones in this sample may be carry-over from other donors' samples.

The rearrangement uses TRBV27 and TRBJ1-5; unclear D gene. CDR3 size: 12 residues. Looked up from germline, CDR1 is MNHEY and CDR2 is SMNVEV (reference sequence). V was cut by 8 bases and J by 3 bases, with 8 bases left in between. CDR3 in amino acids: CASGQYNQPQHF. The CDR3 DNA sequence: TGTGCCAGCGGGCAGTACAATCAGCCCCAGCATTTT.

The rearrangement links TRBV6-5 to TRBJ2-1; 7 nucleotides line up with TRBD2. The CDR3 is 16 amino acids. The junction had 10 bases not matched to a gene; V was cut back by 1 base and J by 7 bases. Germline V lookup: CDR1 MNHEY, CDR2 SVGAGI. CDR3 loop: CASSYYPGGVENEQFF. CDR3 nucleotide sequence: TGTGCCAGCAGTTACTATCCGGGAGGAGTAGAGAATGAGCAGTTCTTC.

The chain recombines TRBV11-2 with TRBJ2-6; D may match TRBD1 or TRBD2 (5 bases each). Germline CDR1 reads SGHAT; CDR2 reads FQNNGV. Trimming stripped 1 base from V and 4 bases from J, with 11 bases between. CDR3 length: 16 amino acids. The CDR3 sequence is CASSLGAGTGANVLTF. As DNA, the CDR3 is TGTGCCAGCAGCTTAGGGGCAGGGACCGGGGCCAACGTCCTGACTTTC.

This sequence joins TRBV7-9 and TRBJ1-1, with D tentatively TRBD1 (6 bases). The CDR3 is 15 residues long. Germline CDR1 and CDR2: SEHNR and FQNEAQ (reference sequence). Deletions cut 6 bases from V and 3 bases from J, with 17 bases between. CDR3 in DNA: TGTGCCAGCAGGAAGGTCCGGGACAAACACACTGAAGCTTTCTTT. Protein product: CASRKVRDKHTEAFF.

The chain uses TRBV9 and TRBJ2-1; perhaps TRBD2 as D (7 bases). The CDR3 covers 14 residues. In germline, CDR1 is SGDLS, CDR2 YYNGEE. Trimming took off 5 bases at V and 9 bases at J, with 18 bases between the two ends. The CDR3 loop reads CASSEGQRGIEQFF. CDR3 DNA sequence: TGTGCCAGCAGTGAAGGACAGCGGGGCATTGAGCAGTTCTTC.

The chain couples TRBV7-9 to TRBJ2-5; D unclear. V was cut by 5 bases and J by 7 bases, with 23 bases left in between. CDR1 is SEHNR, CDR2 FQNEAQ, per germline (reference sequence). The CDR3 totals 16 residues. The CDR3 loop is CASSAREGYSTGTQYF. CDR3 coding DNA: TGTGCCAGCAGCGCCCGCGAAGGATACTCCACCGGGACCCAGTACTTC. Full variable domain (outside the CDR3, taken from reference TRBV7-9 and TRBJ2-5): DTGVSQNPRHKITKRGQNVTFRCDPISEHNRLYWYRQTLGQGPEFLTYFQNEAQLEKSRLLSDRFSAERPKGSFSTLEIQRTEQGDSAMYLCASSAREGYSTGTQYFGPGTRLLVL.

This chain connects TRBV5-1 to TRBJ1-1, with D unresolved. V lost 3 bases and J 3 bases, leaving 15 bases between the germline ends. CDR1 SGHRS and CDR2 YFSETQ come from the germline V gene. The CDR3 loop spans 15 amino acids. The CDR3 nucleotides read TGCGCCAGCAGCTGGGATGACGGCGGGTACACTGAAGCTTTCTTT. It encodes CASSWDDGGYTEAFF.

J is TRBJ2-2 and V is TRBV4-1; the D gene is possibly TRBD2 (5 bases). Trimming removed 1 base from V and 2 bases from J, with 8 bases in between. From germline, CDR1 is MGHRA and CDR2 YSYEKL. This CDR3 spans 15 amino acids. The CDR3 spells CASSQVLANTGELFF. The CDR3 DNA is TGCGCCAGCAGCCAAGTTCTAGCTAACACCGGGGAGCTGTTTTTT.

V usage is TRBV15 and J usage is TRBJ1-5, with 8 bases matching TRBD1. CDR3 length: 18 amino acids. CDR1 LNHNV and CDR2 YYDKDF come from the germline V gene (reference sequence). With V trimmed by 1 base and J by 2 bases, 10 bases remained unmatched. As DNA, the CDR3 is TGTGCCACCAGCAGAGCAGGGGGGACAGGACTTGGCAATCAGCCCCAGCATTTT. Translated: CATSRAGGTGLGNQPQHF.

Worth noting for this clone: Other DNA sequences in this sample translate to the same CDR3. The genes are TRBV2 and TRBJ1-1; D ambiguous. Germline CDR1 is SNHLY and CDR2 is FYNNEI. Trimming cost V 1 base and J 1 base, with 4 bases left between them. The CDR3 contains 13 residues. The CDR3 reads CASSEGGNTEAFF. CDR3 in DNA: TGTGCCAGCAGTGAAGGGGGGAACACTGAAGCTTTCTTT.

This sequence joins TRBV27 and TRBJ2-7; D uncertain. This CDR3 comprises 15 residues. Per the germline V gene, CDR1 is MNHEY and CDR2 is SMNVEV (reference sequence). The V end was cut by 4 bases, the J end by 6 bases, with 19 bases between. Here the CDR3 DNA reads TGTGCCAGCAGTTACGGGCCGATACGTTGGCGCGAGCAGTACTTC. Translated, it gives CASSYGPIRWREQYF.

Here the CDR3 DNA reads TGTGCCAGCAGACCTGGGACTCTCCCGGGGGGTGAGCAGTTCTTC. Its protein product is CASRPGTLPGGEQFF. The chain couples TRBV27 to TRBJ2-1; 7 bases line up with TRBD2. The CDR3 is made up of 15 amino acids. CDR1 and CDR2 from the germline V gene are MNHEY and SMNVEV (reference sequence). V lost 6 bases to trimming and J lost 9 bases; unmatched junction nucleotides: 14.

With regard to this clone: The same CDR3 can be traced to other DNA sequences in this sample. The chain employs TRBV30 and TRBJ2-7, with no clear D. Germline V gives CDR1 GTSNPN, CDR2 SVGIG (reference sequence). CDR3 size: 12 residues. V dropped 2 bases and J dropped 4 bases, with 9 bases sitting between them. The CDR3 loop is CAWSLLSYEQYF. The CDR3 bases are TGTGCCTGGAGTCTCCTTTCTTACGAGCAGTACTTC.

The genes are TRBV4-1 and TRBJ2-1; 9 bases agree with TRBD2. Germline-derived CDR1 and CDR2 are MGHRA and YSYEKL. The V gene end was trimmed by 2 bases and the J gene end by 10 bases; junction bases not matched to a gene: 12. CDR3 length equals 16 residues. CDR3 DNA sequence: TGCGCCAGCAGCCAATTGCGGCGGGAGGGCCCCTGGGAGCAGTTCTTC. Amino acids: CASSQLRREGPWEQFF.

The chain employs TRBV7-2 and TRBJ2-2; 11 bases map to TRBD2. Losses at the gene ends were 1 base for V and 7 bases for J; bases not matched to a gene: 5. The CDR3 consists of 16 residues. Germline V gives CDR1 SGHTA, CDR2 FQGNSA. The CDR3 nucleotides read TGTGCCAGCAGCTTAGTAGCGGGAGGGCGTTTCGGGGAGCTGTTTTTT. This translates into CASSLVAGGRFGELFF.

This chain uses TRBV19 with TRBJ2-7; TRBD1 is a possible D gene (5 bases). The CDR3 is 13 amino acids. The germline V gene encodes CDR1 LNHDA and CDR2 SQIVND (reference sequence). The ends were cut back, 6 bases at V and 3 bases at J, with 12 bases in the middle. The CDR3 DNA sequence: TGTGCCAGTAGCGGTTGGCAGGGCTACGAGCAGTACTTC. As protein: CASSGWQGYEQYF.

A single count supports this clone. The chain employs TRBV5-1 and TRBJ2-7; possibly TRBD1 for D (6 bases). Germline V gives CDR1 SGHRS, CDR2 YFSETQ. Trimming pared 4 bases from V and 2 bases from J, leaving 16 bases between. This CDR3 has 15 residues. CDR3 in DNA: TGCGCCAGCAGCGATAAACGGGACAAGACCTACGAGCAGTACTTC. Residues: CASSDKRDKTYEQYF.

The chain employs TRBV7-2 and TRBJ2-5; D unclear. Germline V gene data show CDR1 as SGHTA and CDR2 as FQGNSA. V was trimmed by 2 bases and J by 14 bases, leaving 21 bases between them. This CDR3 region has 14 residues. This CDR3 reads CASSLSWARVTVYF. The CDR3 nucleotides are TGTGCCAGCAGCTTATCCTGGGCTCGGGTGACCGTTTACTTC.

J is TRBJ2-1 and V is TRBV9, with D uncertain. There are 12 residues in the CDR3. V lost 0 bases and J 6 bases, leaving 4 bases between the germline ends. The germline V gene encodes CDR1 SGDLS and CDR2 YYNGEE. Here the CDR3 DNA reads TGTGCCAGCAGCGTAGTATTCAATGAGCAGTTCTTC. As protein: CASSVVFNEQFF.